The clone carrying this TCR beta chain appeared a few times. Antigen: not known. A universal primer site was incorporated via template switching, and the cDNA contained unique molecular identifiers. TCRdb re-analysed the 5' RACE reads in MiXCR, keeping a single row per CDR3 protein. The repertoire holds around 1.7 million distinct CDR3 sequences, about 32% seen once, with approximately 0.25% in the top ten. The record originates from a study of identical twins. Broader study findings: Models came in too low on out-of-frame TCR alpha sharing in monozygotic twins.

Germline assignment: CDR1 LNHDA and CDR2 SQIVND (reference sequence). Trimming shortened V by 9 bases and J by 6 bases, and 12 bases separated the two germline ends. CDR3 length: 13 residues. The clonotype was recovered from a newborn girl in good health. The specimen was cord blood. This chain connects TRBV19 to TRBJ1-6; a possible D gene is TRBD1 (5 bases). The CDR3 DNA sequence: TGTGCCAGCGGCCGGGACTTTAATTCACCCCTCCACTTT. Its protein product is CASGRDFNSPLHF. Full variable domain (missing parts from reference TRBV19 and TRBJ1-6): DGGITQSPKYLFRKEGQNVTLSCEQNLNHDAMYWYRQDPGQGLRLIYYSQIVNDFQKGDIAEGYSVSREKKESFPLTVTSAQKNPTAFYLCASGRDFNSPLHFGNGTRLTVT.